This T cell receptor beta chain was identified in a study of T cell changes during pregnancy in multiple sclerosis. The CDR3 consists of 15 residues. V lost 3 bases and J lost 4; bases outside the gene matches: 6. Per germline, CDR1 MNHEY and CDR2 SMNVEV (reference sequence). Profiled with immunoSEQ multiplex PCR; TCRdb holds only in-frame clones, not every one. The sample lists 34,000 or so clones; roughly 88% were seen once. The chain links TRBV27 to TRBJ1-2, with TRBD1 matching over 9 bases. This receptor was identified in a female donor with multiple sclerosis, enrolled in a pregnancy study. This specimen was CD8+ T cells from peripheral blood mononuclear cells, taken after pregnancy. The CDR3 DNA reads as TGTGCCAGCAGTTTCCTACAGGGGGCCCTCTATGGCTACACCTTC. Its protein is CASSFLQGALYGYTF.